This T cell receptor beta chain was sequenced during a study of blood T cell repertoires in COVID-19. The V segment lost 5 bases and the J segment 6 bases; nucleotides outside the gene matches: 9. This CDR3 comprises 15 residues. Germline loops: CDR1 SGDLS, CDR2 YYNGEE. TCRdb's table, derived via immunoSEQ multiplex PCR, lists solely in-frame clones and lacks some. This table holds about 210,000 clones, about 84% found once. The chain combines TRBV9 with TRBJ2-3, with TRBD2 matching over 10 bases. The TCR comes from a man aged 35-49 years with acute COVID-19. The sequenced sample was PBMCs or T cells enriched from blood (not recorded which). In nucleotides, the CDR3 is TGTGCCAGCAGTGAGCGTGGGACTAGCGTCGATACGCAGTATTTT. It yields the protein CASSERGTSVDTQYF.